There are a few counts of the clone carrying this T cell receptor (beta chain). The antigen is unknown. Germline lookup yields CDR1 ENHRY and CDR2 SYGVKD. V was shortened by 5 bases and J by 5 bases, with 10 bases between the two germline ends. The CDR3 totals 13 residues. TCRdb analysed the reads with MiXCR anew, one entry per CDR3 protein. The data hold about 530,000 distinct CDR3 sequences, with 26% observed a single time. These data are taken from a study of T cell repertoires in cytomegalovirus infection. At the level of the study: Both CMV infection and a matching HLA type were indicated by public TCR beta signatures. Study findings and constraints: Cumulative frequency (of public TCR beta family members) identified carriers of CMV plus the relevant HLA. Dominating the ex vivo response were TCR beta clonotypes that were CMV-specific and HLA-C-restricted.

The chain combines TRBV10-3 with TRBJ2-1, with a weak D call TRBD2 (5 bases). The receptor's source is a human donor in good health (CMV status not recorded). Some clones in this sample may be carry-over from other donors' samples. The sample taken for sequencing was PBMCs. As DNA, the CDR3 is TGTGCCATCAGTCCGACTACCGACAATGAGCAGTTCTTC. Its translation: CAISPTTDNEQFF.